Listed here is a single T cell receptor beta chain. Both 60 Vbeta primers and 13 Jbeta primers went into the PCR. Some clones are missing from TCRdb's copy, which holds only in-frame ones; the method was immunoSEQ multiplex PCR. The table lists over 130,000 clones, almost 85% of them singletons. The CDR3 is 15 amino acids. CDR1 and CDR2 (germline): MNHEY, SVGAGI. The sample comes from a study of cytomegalovirus exposure and HLA in healthy donors. At the level of the study: Of several hundred genotyped donors, more than 75% clustered with self-reported Caucasian donors.

This TCR was recovered from a man aged 25-45 years in good health and CMV-seropositive. The chain employs TRBV6-5 and TRBJ2-5; D may be TRBD2 (6 bases). The end of the DNA fits TRBJ2-7 better, so the J call may be wrong. Material: PBMCs. This CDR3 is CASSFSNGGAYEQYF. In DNA, the CDR3 is TGTGCCAGCAGTTTTTCTAACGGCGGGGCCTACGAGCAGTACTTC.